The clone carrying this T cell receptor (beta chain) was observed at least ten times. The entry originates in a study of regulatory T cells in long-lasting Graves disease. The time point: newly diagnosed GD, antithyroid drugs for less than 3 months. The authors made the TCR library using RNA they extracted from PBMCs. American Thyroid Association guidelines defined how Graves' disease was diagnosed. To make TCR beta libraries, researchers used iRepertoire HTBI primers and Arm-PCR of CDR3 regions. TCRdb ran MiXCR on the multiplex PCR reads and lists one entry per CDR3 protein. Among 450,000 to 500,000 distinct CDR3 sequences, about 17% were seen once, and the ten largest hold 9% to 15%. This same sample was also part of a study on T cells in Graves' hyperthyroidism and ophthalmopathy. As that study records: The primer set for the first-round RT-PCR of the TCR CDR3 was HTBI. Blood also carried most thyroid clonotypes expanded above 0.001.

The TCR sequence derives from a man in his forties with Graves disease. The sample in question was peripheral blood mononuclear cells (PBMCs), obtained at new diagnosis, from a patient treated with antithyroid drugs.

The CDR3 region has the DNA TGTGCCAGCAGCTTGCCCGGGACTAGCGGGTACAATGAGCAGTTCTTC. Its translation: CASSLPGTSGYNEQFF. V usage is TRBV7-2 and J usage is TRBJ2-1; 12 bases align to TRBD2. CDR1 is SGHTA, CDR2 FQGNSA, per germline. The CDR3 loop spans 16 amino acids. V lost 3 bases to trimming and J lost 4 bases; unmatched junction nucleotides: 4.